One sample yielded the 8 T cell receptor beta chains listed below, sequenced in a study of blood T cell repertoires in COVID-19. The assay was immunoSEQ multiplex PCR, and TCRdb's table has in-frame clones only and misses some. The sample lists 25,000 to 35,000 clones; about 91% were seen once. Sequencing input: peripheral blood. The source of these receptors is a man aged 50-60 years with active COVID-19.

The DNA of the CDR3 is TGTGCCAGCAGCAAATTTCACGGGTTACTGAACACCGGGGAGCTGTTTTTT. Translation: CASSKFHGLLNTGELFF. The chain links TRBV21-1 to TRBJ2-2; TRBD2 is the table's D call and was not checked against the DNA. TRBV21-1 is a listed pseudogene. The CDR3 consists of 17 residues.

The rearrangement uses TRBV11-3 and TRBJ1-1, with TRBD1 matching 9 bases. V shed 3 bases, J shed 1 base, and the junction held 3 bases outside the gene matches. This CDR3 comprises 15 residues. Germline CDR1 is SGHNT and CDR2 is YENEEA. CDR3 DNA: TGTGCCAGCAGCTTCGGGGACAGGGAGAACACTGAAGCTTTCTTT. It translates to CASSFGDRENTEAFF.

This sequence joins TRBV7-9 and TRBJ1-4; 9 positions match TRBD1. The CDR3 loop spans 15 amino acids. The V segment lost 5 bases and the J segment 7 bases; nucleotides outside the gene matches: 8. Per the germline V gene, CDR1 is SEHNR and CDR2 is FQNEAQ (reference sequence). CDR3 sequence reads: CASSLQGARGEKLFF. The CDR3 DNA reads as TGTGCCAGCAGCCTACAGGGGGCGCGAGGTGAAAAACTGTTTTTT.

The chain has TRBV14 and TRBJ1-2; 9 bases line up with TRBD1. The CDR3 has 15 residues. V lost 5 bases to trimming and J lost 7 bases; unmatched junction nucleotides: 11. Germline V gene sequence: CDR1 SGHDN, CDR2 FVKESK. CDR3 DNA sequence: TGTGCCAGCAGCTCTCAGATTACAGGGGGCTTTGGCTACACCTTC. Translating it yields CASSSQITGGFGYTF.

The rearrangement links TRBV6-4 to TRBJ2-2, with a weak D call TRBD1 (6 bases). CDR3 length: 15 residues. Germline values: CDR1 MRHNA, CDR2 SNTAGT. Trimming removed 6 bases from V and 2 bases from J, with 13 bases in between. CDR3: CASRRDRFNTGELFF. CDR3 nucleotide sequence: TGTGCCAGCAGGCGTGACAGGTTCAACACCGGGGAGCTGTTTTTT.

This sequence joins TRBV11-3 and TRBJ1-3; D ambiguous. Germline-derived CDR1 and CDR2 are SGHNT and YENEEA. V lost 4 bases and J 4 bases, leaving 17 bases between the germline ends. This CDR3 spans 16 amino acids. The CDR3 loop reads CASSYLRTGSGNTIYF. CDR3 DNA sequence: TGTGCCAGCAGCTACTTGCGGACGGGGTCGGGAAACACCATATATTTT.

This chain joins TRBV11-3 and TRBJ2-1; 7 positions agree with TRBD2. The CDR3 is made up of 15 amino acids. Trimming took 1 base from V and 9 from J; bases not matched to a gene: 9. The germline CDR1 and CDR2 sequences are SGHNT and YENEEA. Here the CDR3 DNA reads TGTGCCAGCAGCTTAGTTGGGGGAGGGTATAGTGAGCAGTTCTTC. Translated: CASSLVGGGYSEQFF.

This clone came up once. This rearrangement joins TRBV2 to TRBJ2-7, with 7 nucleotides matching TRBD2. The CDR3 loop spans 13 amino acids. Germline lookup yields CDR1 SNHLY and CDR2 FYNNEI. The junction had 5 bases not matched to a gene; V was cut back by 7 bases and J by 2 bases. Here the CDR3 DNA reads TGTGCCAGCAACGGCGGGGGAACCTACGAGCAGTACTTC. Its protein is CASNGGGTYEQYF. Full variable domain (remainder filled in from reference TRBV2 and TRBJ2-7): EPEVTQTPSHQVTQMGQEVILRCVPISNHLYFYWYRQILGQKVEFLVSFYNNEISEKSEIFDDQFSVERPDGSNFTLKIRSTKLEDSAMYFCASNGGGTYEQYFGPGTRLTVT.